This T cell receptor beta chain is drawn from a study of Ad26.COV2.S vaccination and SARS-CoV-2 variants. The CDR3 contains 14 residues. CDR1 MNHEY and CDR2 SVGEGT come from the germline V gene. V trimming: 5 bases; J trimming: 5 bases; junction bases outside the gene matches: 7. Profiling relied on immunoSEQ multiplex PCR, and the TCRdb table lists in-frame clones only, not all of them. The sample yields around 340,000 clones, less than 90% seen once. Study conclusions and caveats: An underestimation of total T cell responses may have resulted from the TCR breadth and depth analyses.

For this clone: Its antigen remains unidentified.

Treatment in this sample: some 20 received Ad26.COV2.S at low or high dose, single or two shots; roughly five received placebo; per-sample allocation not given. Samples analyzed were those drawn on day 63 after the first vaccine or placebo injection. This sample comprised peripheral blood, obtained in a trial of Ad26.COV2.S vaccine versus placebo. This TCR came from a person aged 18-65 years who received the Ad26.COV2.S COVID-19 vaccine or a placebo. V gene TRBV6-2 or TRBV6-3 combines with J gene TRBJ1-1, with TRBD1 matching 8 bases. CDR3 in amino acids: CASSKTGGGTEAFF. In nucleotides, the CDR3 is TGTGCCAGCAGTAAAACAGGGGGAGGAACTGAAGCTTTCTTT.